Listed here are 30 T cell receptor beta chains from one sample, sequenced in a study of blood T cell repertoires in COVID-19. Only in-frame clones appear in the TCRdb table, and some are missing; sequencing was by immunoSEQ multiplex PCR. The sample carries about 61,000 clones, more than 65% recorded once. Sequences were obtained from peripheral blood. These receptor sequences come from an older woman with acute or convalescent COVID-19.

V gene TRBV18 combines with J gene TRBJ2-3; perhaps TRBD2 as D (6 bases). Trimming took off 3 bases at V and 0 bases at J, with 13 bases between the two ends. CDR1 is KGHSH, CDR2 LQKENI, per germline. The CDR3 has 16 residues. Here the CDR3 reads CASSPVGTPSTDTQYF. The DNA for the CDR3 is TGTGCCAGCTCACCTGTCGGGACTCCTAGCACAGATACGCAGTATTTT.

CDR3 in DNA: TGCGCCAGCAGCTTGACAACAGGCACAGATACGCAGTATTTT. The encoded protein is CASSLTTGTDTQYF. The chain combines TRBV5-1 with TRBJ2-3; D is ambiguous. V lost 1 base and J lost 1, with 7 bases in between. Germline-derived CDR1 and CDR2 are SGHRS and YFSETQ. The CDR3 length is 14 residues.

The chain couples TRBV29-1 to TRBJ1-2, with TRBD1 matching over 8 bases. Germline CDR1 and CDR2: SQVTM and ANQGSEA. The CDR3 length is 12 residues. The junction had 5 bases not matched to a gene; V was cut back by 6 bases and J by 5 bases. CDR3 protein: CSVVDRAYGYTF. The CDR3 DNA reads TGCAGCGTGGTGGACAGGGCATATGGCTACACCTTC.

This chain uses TRBV5-6 with TRBJ1-4; D unclear. Germline loops: CDR1 SGHDT, CDR2 YYEEEE. CDR3 length: 15 amino acids. Trimming removed 0 bases from V and 6 bases from J, with 12 bases in between. The CDR3 DNA sequence: TGTGCCAGCAGCTTGGCCCTGGGGAGCGATGAAAAACTGTTTTTT. Its translation is CASSLALGSDEKLFF. Supplemented by reference TRBV5-6 and TRBJ1-4, the full variable domain reads DAGVTQSPTHLIKTRGQQVTLRCSPKSGHDTVSWYQQALGQGPQFIFQYYEEEERQRGNFPDRFSGHQFPNYSSELNVNALLLGDSALYLCASSLALGSDEKLFFGSGTQLSVL.

This chain joins TRBV9 and TRBJ2-1, with TRBD1 matching 7 bases. The CDR3 sequence is 15 residues long. The V gene end was trimmed by 4 bases and the J gene end by 8 bases; junction bases not matched to a gene: 12. Per the germline V gene, CDR1 is SGDLS and CDR2 is YYNGEE. Written as DNA, the CDR3 is TGTGCCAGCAGCTCTACAGGGTTCACAGGGGATGAGCAGTTCTTC. This gives the protein CASSSTGFTGDEQFF. Using reference TRBV9 and TRBJ2-1 for the parts outside the CDR3, the full variable domain is DSGVTQTPKHLITATGQRVTLRCSPRSGDLSVYWYQQSLDQGLQFLIQYYNGEERAKGNILERFSAQQFPDLHSELNLSSLELGDSALYFCASSSTGFTGDEQFFGPGTRLTVL.

This sequence joins TRBV3-1 (or the pseudogene TRBV3-2) and TRBJ1-4; TRBD1 agrees at 10 bases. Per the germline V gene, CDR1 is LGHDT and CDR2 is YNNKEL (reference sequence). V shed 0 bases, J shed 6 bases, and the junction held 7 bases outside the gene matches. The CDR3 runs 17 residues. In nucleotides, the CDR3 is TGTGCCAGCAGCCAAGAGAGACAGGGGGCGCGTGATGAAAAACTGTTTTTT. Encoded protein: CASSQERQGARDEKLFF.

The rearrangement joins TRBV6-5 to TRBJ2-5; the match to TRBD2 covers 7 bases. CDR1 and CDR2 from the germline V gene are MNHEY and SVGAGI. The CDR3 spans 14 residues. V gave up 4 bases and J gave up 4 bases; unmatched junction bases: 6. The CDR3 DNA follows: TGTGCCAGCAGTTCATGGACGGGGGGAGAGACCCAGTACTTC. Amino acid sequence: CASSSWTGGETQYF.

The V gene is TRBV5-6, the J gene TRBJ1-2; 8 bases map to TRBD1. This CDR3 spans 13 amino acids. After removal of 3 bases from V and 8 bases from J, the junction contained 6 bases not matched to a gene. Germline values: CDR1 SGHDT, CDR2 YYEEEE. The CDR3 here is CASSSGQAGGYTF. The DNA of the CDR3 is TGTGCCAGCAGCTCGGGACAGGCGGGCGGCTACACCTTC.

V usage is TRBV28 and J usage is TRBJ2-5; weak D call: TRBD2 (5 bases). Deletions cut 4 bases from V and 2 bases from J, with 11 bases between. Germline V gene data show CDR1 as MDHEN and CDR2 as SYDVKM. This CDR3 comprises 14 residues. The CDR3 loop reads CASSSGLGQETQYF. DNA of the CDR3: TGTGCCAGCAGTTCCGGACTGGGGCAAGAGACCCAGTACTTC.

The V call is TRBV7-9, the J call TRBJ1-1; D is perhaps TRBD1 (5 bases). Germline CDR1 is SEHNR and CDR2 is FQNEAQ (reference sequence). Trimming took 3 bases from V and 0 from J, leaving 11 bases between them. The length of the CDR3 is 15 residues. CDR3 residues: CASSLSRVMNTEAFF. In DNA, the CDR3 is TGTGCCAGCAGCTTGAGCAGGGTTATGAACACTGAAGCTTTCTTT. The complete variable domain, with remaining parts taken from reference TRBV7-9 and TRBJ1-1, reads DTGVSQNPRHKITKRGQNVTFRCDPISEHNRLYWYRQTLGQGPEFLTYFQNEAQLEKSRLLSDRFSAERPKGSFSTLEIQRTEQGDSAMYLCASSLSRVMNTEAFFGQGTRLTVV.

The rearrangement joins TRBV27 to TRBJ1-1; TRBD1 aligns across 8 bases. Trimming cost V 6 bases and J 5 bases; bases outside gene matches: 2. Germline V gene sequence: CDR1 MNHEY, CDR2 SMNVEV (reference sequence). The CDR3 totals 12 residues. The CDR3, as DNA: TGTGCCAGCAGCAGGGGGCAAACTGAAGCTTTCTTT. It yields the protein CASSRGQTEAFF.

The chain couples TRBV5-1 to TRBJ2-2; tentatively, D is TRBD1 (6 bases). CDR1 SGHRS and CDR2 YFSETQ come from the germline V gene. With 2 bases removed from V and 0 bases from J, the gap between germline ends came to 17 bases. There are 18 residues in the CDR3. CDR3 protein: CASSFSPGAPSNTGELFF. The CDR3 coding sequence is TGCGCCAGCAGCTTTTCCCCAGGGGCTCCCTCGAACACCGGGGAGCTGTTTTTT.

The V and J genes are TRBV5-1 and TRBJ2-5; a weak D match, TRBD1 (6 bases). Germline V gene data show CDR1 as SGHRS and CDR2 as YFSETQ. V gave up 2 bases and J gave up 2 bases, with 10 bases separating them. The CDR3 runs 14 residues. CDR3 DNA sequence: TGCGCCAGCAGCTTCGGGGACACACAAGAGACCCAGTACTTC. This sequence encodes CASSFGDTQETQYF.

In its sample, this clone was seen once. The chain combines TRBV7-2 with TRBJ2-3; no firm D call. This CDR3 is 12 amino acids long. The germline V gene encodes CDR1 SGHTA and CDR2 FQGNSA. Trimming removed 1 base from V and 8 bases from J, with 7 bases in between. CDR3 nucleotides: TGTGCCAGCAGCTTAGACGGCGGTACGCAGTATTTT. Translated: CASSLDGGTQYF.

This clone was counted a single time. This chain uses TRBV2 with TRBJ1-5, with a weak D call TRBD1 (6 bases). The V and J ends lost 4 bases and 4 bases respectively, with 17 bases between them. CDR3 length: 16 residues. Germline V gene data show CDR1 as SNHLY and CDR2 as FYNNEI. CDR3 in DNA: TGTGCCAGCAGTGGGGGGGGCGGCGAAGAAAATCAGCCCCAGCATTTT. It specifies CASSGGGGEENQPQHF.

The CDR3 nucleotides are TGTGCCAGCAGGGCAAGTGTTAATTCACCCCTCCACTTT. This codes for CASRASVNSPLHF. The chain recombines TRBV6-5 with TRBJ1-6; no reliable D call. The CDR3 contains 13 residues. Trimming removed 6 bases at V and 6 bases at J, with 9 bases between. The V gene's germline CDR1 is MNHEY and CDR2 SVGAGI.

V gene TRBV5-1 combines with J gene TRBJ1-4; the D gene is possibly TRBD1 (5 bases). Germline CDR1 is SGHRS and CDR2 is YFSETQ. V gave up 4 bases and J gave up 4 bases, with 14 bases separating them. CDR3 length equals 15 residues. Written as DNA, the CDR3 is TGCGCCAGCAGCCGGACACGGAACAATAATGAAAAACTGTTTTTT. Its protein is CASSRTRNNNEKLFF.

In its sample, this clone was seen a few times. The chain uses TRBV19 and TRBJ2-1, with a tentative D call TRBD2 (6 bases). Germline lookup yields CDR1 LNHDA and CDR2 SQIVND (reference sequence). The ends were cut back, 5 bases at V and 4 bases at J, with 15 bases in the middle. This CDR3 is built from 15 residues. The CDR3 region is CASSPSPGLYNEQFF. CDR3 in DNA: TGTGCCAGTAGTCCATCTCCGGGACTTTACAATGAGCAGTTCTTC. The entire variable domain, with the rest obtained from reference TRBV19 and TRBJ2-1, is as follows: DGGITQSPKYLFRKEGQNVTLSCEQNLNHDAMYWYRQDPGQGLRLIYYSQIVNDFQKGDIAEGYSVSREKKESFPLTVTSAQKNPTAFYLCASSPSPGLYNEQFFGPGTRLTVL.

The gene calls are TRBV20-1 and TRBJ2-4, with TRBD2 identical over 11 bases. The germline CDR1 and CDR2 sequences are DFQATT and SNEGSKA (reference sequence). Trimming removed 3 bases from V and 7 bases from J; junction bases left unmatched: 5. The CDR3 length is 14 residues. Written as DNA, the CDR3 is TGCAGTGCTAGTGTGGCTAGCGGGGGGAACATTCAGTACTTC. This codes for CSASVASGGNIQYF.

The chain combines TRBV7-2 with TRBJ1-1; a weak D match, TRBD1 (5 bases). Trimming pared 3 bases from V and 9 bases from J, leaving 11 bases between. Germline CDR1 reads SGHTA; CDR2 reads FQGNSA. The CDR3 has 12 amino acids. CDR3 in amino acids: CASSFISGQAFF. CDR3 sequence (DNA): TGTGCCAGCAGCTTCATCTCAGGGCAAGCTTTCTTT.

This clone occurred a few times. The chain combines TRBV5-6 with TRBJ2-3; 10 nucleotides match TRBD1. The length of the CDR3 is 14 residues. Germline-derived CDR1 and CDR2 are SGHDT and YYEEEE. V trimming: 4 bases; J trimming: 4 bases; junction bases outside the gene matches: 3. Here the CDR3 reads CASSPGTGADTQYF. The CDR3, as DNA: TGTGCCAGCAGCCCCGGGACAGGGGCAGATACGCAGTATTTT.

V gene TRBV6-5 combines with J gene TRBJ1-4; no reliable D call. The germline V gene encodes CDR1 MNHEY and CDR2 SVGAGI. Between the trimmed V and J ends, which lost 8 bases and 7 bases, there was a span of 14 bases. This CDR3 spans 13 amino acids. This chain's CDR3 is CASQTHSGEKLFF. In DNA form, the CDR3 reads TGTGCCAGCCAAACTCATTCGGGTGAAAAACTGTTTTTT.

Concerning this clone itself: One junction end disagrees with the germline gene, perhaps due to a read error. V is TRBV25-1 and J is TRBJ2-3; 10 bases align to TRBD2. The CDR3 is made up of 18 amino acids. Germline V CDR1 and CDR2: MGHDK, SYGVNS. This CDR3 reads CASSKHLAGASSTNTQYF. CDR3 coding DNA: TGTGCCAGCAGCAAACACCTAGCGGGGGCAAGTAGCACAAATACGCAGTATTTT.

This clone appeared a single time. The rearrangement links TRBV7-8 to TRBJ1-2; TRBD1 matches at 7 bases. The CDR3 has 16 residues. Germline CDR1 and CDR2: SGHVS and FQNEAQ. The ends lost 5 bases at V and 3 bases at J; junction bases unmatched: 12. The CDR3 region has the DNA TGTGCCAGCAGCCCGAACCCAGGGGGACTTCACTATGGCTACACCTTC. This codes for CASSPNPGGLHYGYTF.

The table lists this clone with a few counts. This rearrangement joins TRBV6-2 or TRBV6-3 to TRBJ1-4; unclear D gene. The CDR3 is made up of 14 amino acids. V was clipped by 5 bases and J by 5 bases, with 12 bases between them. Germline CDR1 MNHEY, CDR2 SVGEGT. CDR3 sequence (DNA): TGTGCCAGCAGTCTCCTGCTGCGGAATGAAAAACTGTTTTTT. This translates into CASSLLLRNEKLFF.

The V gene is TRBV19, the J gene TRBJ1-2, with TRBD1 identical over 7 bases. Germline CDR1 LNHDA, CDR2 SQIVND (reference sequence). V shed 5 bases and J 1 base; nucleotides not matched to a gene: 4. This CDR3 is 14 amino acids long. CDR3 protein: CASSRPGGNYGYTF. CDR3 bases: TGTGCCAGTAGTCGGCCAGGGGGTAACTATGGCTACACCTTC.

The CDR3 nucleotides read TGTGCCAGCAGCCAATACAAGGGGCCCTATGGCTACACCTTC. Translating it yields CASSQYKGPYGYTF. The rearrangement links TRBV16 to TRBJ1-2, with D perhaps matching TRBD1 (5 bases). The CDR3 is 14 residues long. Trimming stripped 1 base from V and 4 bases from J, with 10 bases between. The germline V gene encodes CDR1 KGHSY and CDR2 FQNENV.

This clone was observed once. The chain employs TRBV7-2 and TRBJ2-7; possibly TRBD1 for D (5 bases). V was trimmed by 6 bases and J by 0 bases, leaving 9 bases between them. In germline, CDR1 is SGHTA, CDR2 FQGNSA. The CDR3 extends over 13 amino acids. CDR3: CASSRQSSYEQYF. CDR3 sequence (DNA): TGTGCCAGCAGTCGACAGTCCTCCTACGAGCAGTACTTC.

The chain uses TRBV5-4 and TRBJ2-3, with 12 bases fitting TRBD2. The CDR3 has 18 amino acids. Germline assignment: CDR1 SGHNT and CDR2 YYREEE (reference sequence). V was pared by 4 bases and J by 1 base, with 10 bases of the junction left unmatched. The CDR3 DNA reads as TGTGCCAGCAGCACAGACCGACTAGCGGGGGCCCGCACAGATACGCAGTATTTT. It is translated as CASSTDRLAGARTDTQYF. Full variable domain (missing parts from reference TRBV5-4 and TRBJ2-3): ETGVTQSPTHLIKTRGQQVTLRCSSQSGHNTVSWYQQALGQGPQFIFQYYREEENGRGNFPPRFSGLQFPNYSSELNVNALELDDSALYLCASSTDRLAGARTDTQYFGPGTRLTVL.

The chain employs TRBV12-5 and TRBJ1-2; D not resolved. This CDR3 comprises 12 residues. Germline CDR1 and CDR2: LGHNT and FRNRAP. The V end lost 6 bases, the J end lost 4 bases, and 9 bases lay between the germline ends. DNA of the CDR3: TGTGCTAGTGGGAGGGTAGCCTATGGCTACACCTTC. This sequence encodes CASGRVAYGYTF.